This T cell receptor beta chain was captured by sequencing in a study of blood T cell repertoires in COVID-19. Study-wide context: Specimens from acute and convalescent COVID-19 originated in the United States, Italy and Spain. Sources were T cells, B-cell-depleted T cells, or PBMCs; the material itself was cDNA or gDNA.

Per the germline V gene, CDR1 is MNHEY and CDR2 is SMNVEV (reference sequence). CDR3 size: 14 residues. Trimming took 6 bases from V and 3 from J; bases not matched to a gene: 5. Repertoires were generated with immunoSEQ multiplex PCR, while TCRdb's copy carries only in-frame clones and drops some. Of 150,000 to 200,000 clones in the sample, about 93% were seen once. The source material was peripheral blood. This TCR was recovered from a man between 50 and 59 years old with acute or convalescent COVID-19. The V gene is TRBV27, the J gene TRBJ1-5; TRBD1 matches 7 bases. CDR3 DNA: TGTGCCAGCAGCCCCGGGACAGTCAATCAGCCCCAGCATTTT. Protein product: CASSPGTVNQPQHF.